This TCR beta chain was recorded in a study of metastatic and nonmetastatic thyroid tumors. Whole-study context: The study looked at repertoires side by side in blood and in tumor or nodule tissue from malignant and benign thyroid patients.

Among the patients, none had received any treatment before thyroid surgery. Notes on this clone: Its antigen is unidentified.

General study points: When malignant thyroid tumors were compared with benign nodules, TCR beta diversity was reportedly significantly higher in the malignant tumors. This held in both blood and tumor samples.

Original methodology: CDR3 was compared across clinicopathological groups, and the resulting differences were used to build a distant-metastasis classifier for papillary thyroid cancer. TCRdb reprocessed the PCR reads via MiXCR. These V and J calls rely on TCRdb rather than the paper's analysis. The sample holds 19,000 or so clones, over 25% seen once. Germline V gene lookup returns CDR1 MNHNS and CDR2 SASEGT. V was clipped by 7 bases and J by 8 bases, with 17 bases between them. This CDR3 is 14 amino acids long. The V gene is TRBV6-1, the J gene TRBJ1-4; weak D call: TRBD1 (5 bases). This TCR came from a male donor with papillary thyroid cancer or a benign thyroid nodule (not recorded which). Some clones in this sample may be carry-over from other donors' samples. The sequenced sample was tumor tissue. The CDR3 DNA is TGTGCCAGCAATAACGGGGGAGTAAGGGAAAAACTGTTTTTT. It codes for CASNNGGVREKLFF.